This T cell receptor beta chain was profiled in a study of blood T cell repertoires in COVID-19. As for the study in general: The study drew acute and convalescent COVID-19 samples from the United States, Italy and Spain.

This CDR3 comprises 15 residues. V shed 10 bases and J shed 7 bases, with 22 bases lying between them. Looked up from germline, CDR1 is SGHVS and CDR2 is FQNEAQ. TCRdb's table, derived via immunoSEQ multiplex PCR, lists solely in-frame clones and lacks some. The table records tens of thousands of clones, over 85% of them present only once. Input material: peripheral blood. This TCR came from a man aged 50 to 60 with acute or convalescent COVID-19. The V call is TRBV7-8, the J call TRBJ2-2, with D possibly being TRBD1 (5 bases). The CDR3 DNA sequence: TGTGCCACCAAAAATTGGGGCCAGAGGAGCGGGGAGCTGTTTTTT. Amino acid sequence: CATKNWGQRSGELFF.